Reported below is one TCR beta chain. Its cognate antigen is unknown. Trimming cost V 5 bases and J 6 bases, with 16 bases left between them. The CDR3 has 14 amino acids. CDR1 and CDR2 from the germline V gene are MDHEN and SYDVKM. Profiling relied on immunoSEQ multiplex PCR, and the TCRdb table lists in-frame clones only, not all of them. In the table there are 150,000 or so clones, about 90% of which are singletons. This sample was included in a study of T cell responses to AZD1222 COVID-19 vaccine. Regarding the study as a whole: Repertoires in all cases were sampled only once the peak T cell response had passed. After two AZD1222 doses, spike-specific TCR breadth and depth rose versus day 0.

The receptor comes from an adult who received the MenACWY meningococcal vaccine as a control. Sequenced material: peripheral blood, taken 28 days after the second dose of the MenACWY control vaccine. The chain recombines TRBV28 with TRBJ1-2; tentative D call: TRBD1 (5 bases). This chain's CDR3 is CASSPTTDYNGYTF. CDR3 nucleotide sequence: TGTGCCAGCAGTCCCACGACAGATTATAATGGCTACACCTTC.